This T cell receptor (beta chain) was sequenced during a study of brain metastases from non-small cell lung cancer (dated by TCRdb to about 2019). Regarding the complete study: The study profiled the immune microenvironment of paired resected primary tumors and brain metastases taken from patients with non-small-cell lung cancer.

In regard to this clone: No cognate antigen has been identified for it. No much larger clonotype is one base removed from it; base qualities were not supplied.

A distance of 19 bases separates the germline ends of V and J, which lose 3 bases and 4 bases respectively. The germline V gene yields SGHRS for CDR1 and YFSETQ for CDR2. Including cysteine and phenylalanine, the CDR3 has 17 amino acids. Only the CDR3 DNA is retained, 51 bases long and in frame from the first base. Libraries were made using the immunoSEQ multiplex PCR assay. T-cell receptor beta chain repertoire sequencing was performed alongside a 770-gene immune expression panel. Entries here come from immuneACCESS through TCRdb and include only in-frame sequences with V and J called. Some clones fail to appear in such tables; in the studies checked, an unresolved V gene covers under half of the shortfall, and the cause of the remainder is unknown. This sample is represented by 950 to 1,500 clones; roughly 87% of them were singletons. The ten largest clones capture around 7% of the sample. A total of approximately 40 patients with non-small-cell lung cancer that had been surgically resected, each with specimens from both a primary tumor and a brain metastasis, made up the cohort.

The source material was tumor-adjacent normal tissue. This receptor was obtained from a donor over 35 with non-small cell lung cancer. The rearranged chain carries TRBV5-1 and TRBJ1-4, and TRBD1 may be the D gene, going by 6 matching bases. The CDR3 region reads CASSSLGQGKLNEKLFF. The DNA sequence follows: TGCGCCAGCAGCTCTCTGGGACAAGGAAAGCTTAATGAAAAACTGTTTTTT.